A selection of T cell receptor beta chains follows, all from one sample in a study of blood T cell repertoires in COVID-19. The repertoire was sequenced with immunoSEQ multiplex PCR; TCRdb's copy has only in-frame clones and lacks some. The table lists approximately 130,000 clones, 75% to 85% of them singletons. Specimen: peripheral blood. All receptors derive from a man older than 75 with acute or convalescent COVID-19. CDR3s leave out the opening cysteine and the closing phenylalanine or tryptophan. D genes are given only for firm matches.

v_gene,len,j_gene,d_gene,CDR3aa
TRBV7-2,15,TRBJ2-3,NA,ASSPTPKAGFTDTQY
TRBV4-1,13,TRBJ1-5,NA,ASSQERTVLGPQH
TRBV3-1/TRBV3-2,12,TRBJ2-3,NA,ASSNGPGGVTQY
TRBV14,13,TRBJ2-1,NA,ASSREDPTGNEQF
TRBV7-3,12,TRBJ1-1,NA,ASSLGGAGTEAF
TRBV10-3,13,TRBJ1-5,NA,AISESGRPYQPQH
TRBV3-1/TRBV3-2,13,TRBJ1-2,TRBD1,ASSQWDRPNYGYT
TRBV4-3,12,TRBJ2-1,NA,ASSQDWTSAEQF
TRBV7-3,13,TRBJ2-2,NA,ASSLIGGVSGELF
TRBV5-1,14,TRBJ2-3,TRBD2,ASSLDSGGAPDTQY
TRBV2,12,TRBJ1-4,NA,ASSWQATNEKLF
TRBV15,14,TRBJ2-2,NA,ATSKGSGVLSGELF
TRBV20-1,9,TRBJ1-6,NA,SARGNSPLH
TRBV29-1,11,TRBJ2-1,NA,SVHQGSYNEQF
TRBV18,14,TRBJ2-2,TRBD1,ASSPSGQGVTGELF
TRBV5-5,12,TRBJ1-2,NA,ASSLAVQGYGYT
TRBV5-6,12,TRBJ2-2,TRBD2,ASSLREGTGELF
TRBV18,12,TRBJ2-2,NA,ASSWDRLAGELF
TRBV12-3/TRBV12-4,11,TRBJ2-3,NA,ASSLAGTDTQY
TRBV6-4,7,TRBJ2-7,NA,ASTGLQY
TRBV29-1,8,TRBJ2-1,NA,SARNNEQF
TRBV28,14,TRBJ2-2,NA,ASRGGGAANTGELF
TRBV5-1,12,TRBJ2-5,NA,ASSFTSRQETQY
TRBV3-1/TRBV3-2,12,TRBJ2-2,NA,ASSPTLVTGELF
TRBV27,11,TRBJ1-2,TRBD1,ASSSNRGLGYT
TRBV9,13,TRBJ2-7,TRBD1,ASSAGTGGLYEQY
TRBV20-1,12,TRBJ1-2,NA,SASGGAGGYGYT
TRBV2,14,TRBJ2-2,TRBD1,ASSKGQGTNTGELF
TRBV10-3,10,TRBJ2-1,NA,AISESRNEQF
TRBV11-2,14,TRBJ2-7,TRBD2,ASTSSSSGVVREQY
TRBV5-5,12,TRBJ2-5,NA,ASSLEGGRETQY
TRBV25-1,11,TRBJ1-1,NA,ASSASWRGAAF
TRBV7-9,13,TRBJ2-2,NA,ASSRGTSLVGELF
TRBV10-3,10,TRBJ2-7,NA,AISEQAYEQY
TRBV28,14,TRBJ1-2,TRBD1,ASSLGVGGQGYGYT
TRBV7-9,12,TRBJ2-1,TRBD1,ASSFGTGEGYQF
TRBV19,13,TRBJ1-1,TRBD1,ASTYSGTENTEAF
TRBV6-5,13,TRBJ1-1,NA,ASSTTTETATEAF
TRBV5-1,13,TRBJ1-4,NA,ASSLVGGEDEKLF
TRBV7-6,15,TRBJ2-3,NA,ASSLGIGAVHTDTQY
TRBV3-1/TRBV3-2,15,TRBJ2-5,TRBD2,ASSQLAGSGAEGTQY
TRBV5-1,13,TRBJ2-5,TRBD2,ASSGAGRYQETQY
TRBV5-6,12,TRBJ1-2,NA,ASSLSGHNYGYT
TRBV9,15,TRBJ2-7,NA,ASSVGEGVKGVYEQY
TRBV4-3,17,TRBJ2-6,NA,ASSQDWVGQGSGANVLT
TRBV14,13,TRBJ1-2,NA,ASSQFKGARGGYT
TRBV10-3,11,TRBJ2-3,TRBD2,AIKAAGPDTQY
TRBV12-3/TRBV12-4,9,TRBJ2-5,NA,ASSLGETQY
TRBV3-1/TRBV3-2,12,TRBJ1-1,TRBD1,ASSHLQGANEAF
TRBV5-1,14,TRBJ2-2,NA,ASSLGPSSNTGELF
TRBV5-1,13,TRBJ2-3,TRBD2,ASSPLAGDTDTQY
TRBV3-1/TRBV3-2,9,TRBJ1-1,NA,ASSRSGEAF
TRBV10-3,12,TRBJ2-5,TRBD2,AISLAGGKETQY
TRBV4-1,12,TRBJ1-1,NA,ASSQLGGWTEAF